This T cell receptor beta chain was sequenced during a study of cytomegalovirus exposure and HLA in healthy donors. V was clipped by 3 bases and J by 7 bases; unmatched bases: 6. The CDR3 is 15 residues long. Germline CDR1 and CDR2: SEHNR and FQNEAQ (reference sequence). As for this clone: What it binds is not known.

General observations from the study: The later analysis indicated that the majority of CMV-associated TCR beta chains appeared HLA-restricted.

In the PCR, 60 Vbeta and 13 Jbeta primers were used. Assay: immunoSEQ multiplex PCR; the TCRdb copy retains only in-frame clones and omits some. The data show approximately 220,000 clones, around 79% seen once. Donors consisted of healthy bone marrow donors. There were likely unrecorded immune exposures, though donors were nominally healthy when sampled. The sequence came from a male donor in good health and CMV-seronegative. The material sequenced was PBMCs. The rearrangement joins TRBV7-9 to TRBJ1-6, with TRBD1 matching 7 bases. CDR3 DNA sequence: TGTGCCAGCAGCTTTGAGGGGGCTAGAAATTCACCCCTCCACTTT. Protein: CASSFEGARNSPLHF.